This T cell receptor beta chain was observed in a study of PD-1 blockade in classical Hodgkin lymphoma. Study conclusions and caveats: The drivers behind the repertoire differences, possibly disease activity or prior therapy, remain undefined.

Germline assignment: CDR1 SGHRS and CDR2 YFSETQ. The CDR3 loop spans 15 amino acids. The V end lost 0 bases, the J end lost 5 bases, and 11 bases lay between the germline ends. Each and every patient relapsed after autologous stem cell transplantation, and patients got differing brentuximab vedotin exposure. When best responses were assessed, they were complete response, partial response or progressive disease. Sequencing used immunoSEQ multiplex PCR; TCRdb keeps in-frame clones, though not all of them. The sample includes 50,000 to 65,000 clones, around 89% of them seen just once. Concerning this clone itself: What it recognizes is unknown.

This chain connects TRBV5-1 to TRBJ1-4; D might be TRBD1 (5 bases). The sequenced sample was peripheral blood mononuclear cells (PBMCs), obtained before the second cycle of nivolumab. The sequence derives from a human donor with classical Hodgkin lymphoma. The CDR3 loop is CASSLGQTLNEKLFF. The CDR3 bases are TGCGCCAGCAGCTTGGGACAGACATTAAATGAAAAACTGTTTTTT.